The 16 T cell receptor beta chains below were found in one sample sequenced in a study of T cells in Graves' hyperthyroidism and ophthalmopathy. The CDR3 regions of TCR beta were amplified from RNA transcripts. Primed by the HTBI set, a first-round RT-PCR was run on the TCR CDR3. MiXCR, run by TCRdb on the multiplex PCR reads, gives a single entry per CDR3 protein. The data contain 300,000 to 350,000 distinct CDR3 sequences, 15% to 20% of them singletons. Specimen: blood. Source of these receptors: a woman aged 40 to 50 with Graves' ophthalmopathy.

This clonotype was counted at least ten times. The V and J genes are TRBV29-1 and TRBJ1-1; 9 bases agree with TRBD1. CDR1 is SQVTM and CDR2 is ANQGSEA in the germline V gene. The CDR3 has 13 amino acids. Unmatched junction bases numbered 6, after V lost 6 bases and J lost 4 bases. In DNA, the CDR3 is TGCAGCGTAGAGGGGACAGGGCGCACTGAAGCTTTCTTT. This gives the protein CSVEGTGRTEAFF.

V gene TRBV27 combines with J gene TRBJ1-5; 7 positions agree with TRBD1. Germline CDR1 is MNHEY and CDR2 is SMNVEV (reference sequence). The CDR3 totals 16 residues. After removal of 5 bases from V and 6 bases from J, the junction contained 13 bases not matched to a gene. In DNA form, the CDR3 reads TGTGCCAGCAGTCCAGATGACAGGGTTTTAGGTCAGCCCCAGCATTTT. It specifies CASSPDDRVLGQPQHF.

This clonotype appeared many times. The gene calls are TRBV24-1 and TRBJ2-2, with 7 positions matching TRBD1. The trim removed 4 bases at V and 0 bases at J, leaving 4 bases unmatched. Germline V gene sequence: CDR1 KGHDR, CDR2 SFDVKD. The CDR3 sequence is 16 residues long. The CDR3, as DNA: TGTGCCACCAGTGACTGGGACAGCGCGAACACCGGGGAGCTGTTTTTT. It encodes CATSDWDSANTGELFF.

The sample holds many counts of this clonotype. V gene TRBV10-3 combines with J gene TRBJ1-1, with no clear D. Trimming removed 7 bases at V and 6 bases at J, with 15 bases between. This CDR3 is 13 amino acids long. Per the germline V gene, CDR1 is ENHRY and CDR2 is SYGVKD. This chain's CDR3 is CAINNLLRAEAFF. Here the CDR3 DNA reads TGTGCCATCAATAACCTTCTGAGGGCTGAAGCTTTCTTT.

The table lists this clonotype with many counts. The CDR3 loop reads CASSPDRGRQETQYF. DNA for the CDR3: TGTGCCAGCAGCCCCGACAGGGGGCGGCAAGAGACCCAGTACTTC. The J gene is TRBJ2-5, the V gene TRBV28; TRBD1 matches at 10 bases. The CDR3 is made up of 15 amino acids. Germline trimming cut 6 bases from V and 2 bases from J; bases unmatched to any gene: 6. From germline, CDR1 is MDHEN and CDR2 SYDVKM.

The table lists this clonotype with many counts. The chain is built from TRBV4-3 and TRBJ2-2, with D maybe TRBD2 (6 bases). This CDR3 has 14 residues. Germline CDR1 reads LGHNA; CDR2 reads YSLEER. Trimming cost V 4 bases and J 5 bases, with 11 bases left between them. CDR3 loop: CASSPGLETGELFF. CDR3 nucleotide sequence: TGCGCCAGCAGCCCGGGACTCGAAACCGGGGAGCTGTTTTTT.

This clonotype was seen at least ten times. The chain combines TRBV28 with TRBJ2-7; tentative D call: TRBD1 (5 bases). The V gene's germline CDR1 is MDHEN and CDR2 SYDVKM. The germline V and J ends were trimmed by 3 bases and 0 bases, with 6 bases remaining between them. This CDR3 region has 13 residues. CDR3 loop: CASSFDSSYEQYF. The CDR3 coding sequence is TGTGCCAGCAGTTTCGACAGCTCCTACGAGCAGTACTTC.

The chain links TRBV11-2 to TRBJ2-5; 11 bases map to TRBD1. The germline V gene has CDR1 SGHAT and CDR2 FQNNGV. This CDR3 contains 15 residues. Germline trimming cut 7 bases from V and 7 bases from J; bases unmatched to any gene: 11. The CDR3 DNA follows: TGTGCCAGCAAACTGGACAGGGGGCCTCTTGCGACCCAGTACTTC. Protein: CASKLDRGPLATQYF.

This chain links TRBV5-1 with TRBJ2-5, with 7 positions matching TRBD2. V was pared by 0 bases and J by 5 bases, with 7 bases of the junction left unmatched. The CDR3 has 15 residues. Germline V gene data show CDR1 as SGHRS and CDR2 as YFSETQ. The CDR3 nucleotides read TGCGCCAGCAGCTTGGGAGGGACTAATTCCGAGACCCAGTACTTC. This sequence encodes CASSLGGTNSETQYF.

In its sample, this clonotype was seen a few times. The J gene is TRBJ2-3, the V gene TRBV20-1; 13 bases align to TRBD2. V was pared by 6 bases and J by 3 bases, with 9 bases of the junction left unmatched. Germline V gene data show CDR1 as DFQATT and CDR2 as SNEGSKA (reference sequence). The CDR3 has 16 amino acids. The CDR3: CSASLVTSGRTDTQYF. CDR3 nucleotide sequence: TGCAGTGCGAGCTTAGTGACTAGCGGGAGGACAGATACGCAGTATTTT.

This clonotype was recorded at least ten times. The V gene is TRBV28, the J gene TRBJ2-7; the D gene is possibly TRBD2 (7 bases). The V gene lost 8 bases and the J gene lost 0 bases, with 14 bases spanning the gap. The CDR3 runs to 14 residues. CDR1 is MDHEN, CDR2 SYDVKM, per germline. The CDR3 DNA sequence: TGTGCCAGCGGACAGAGGGACTACTCCTACGAGCAGTACTTC. Protein product: CASGQRDYSYEQYF. The whole variable domain, filled in from reference TRBV28 and TRBJ2-7, reads DVKVTQSSRYLVKRTGEKVFLECVQDMDHENMFWYRQDPGLGLRLIYFSYDVKMKEKGDIPEGYSVSREKKERFSLILESASTNQTSMYLCASGQRDYSYEQYFGPGTRLTVT.

This clonotype was seen repeatedly, ten times or more. This chain connects TRBV20-1 to TRBJ2-5; no clear D. The V and J ends lost 1 base and 2 bases respectively, with 26 bases between them. Germline V gene sequence: CDR1 DFQATT, CDR2 SNEGSKA (reference sequence). The CDR3 is 19 residues long. In DNA, the CDR3 is TGCAGTGCTAGAGGTGTCGGTGTACTTTACTCGGCACGTCAAGAGACCCAGTACTTC. As protein: CSARGVGVLYSARQETQYF.

This clonotype has at least ten counts. The V call is TRBV12-3 or TRBV12-4, the J call TRBJ1-2; maybe TRBD1 (6 bases). The CDR3 totals 12 residues. The V end lost 11 bases, the J end lost 4 bases, and 14 bases lay between the germline ends. The CDR3 reads CASGRGTYGYTF. The CDR3, as DNA: TGTGCCTCGGGCAGGGGAACCTATGGCTACACCTTC.

This clonotype was recorded many times. The chain is built from TRBV6-5 and TRBJ1-1; weak D call: TRBD1 (5 bases). The CDR3 covers 16 residues. CDR1 is MNHEY and CDR2 is SVGAGI in the germline V gene. V was shortened by 0 bases and J by 5 bases, with 16 bases between the two germline ends. The CDR3 reads CASSYSGGTGWTEAFF. CDR3 in DNA: TGTGCCAGCAGTTACTCGGGGGGGACGGGGTGGACTGAAGCTTTCTTT.

Many counts were recorded for this clonotype. V is TRBV12-3 or TRBV12-4 and J is TRBJ2-2; D gene uncertain. Trimming stripped 8 bases from V and 3 bases from J, with 10 bases between. The CDR3 totals 13 residues. The CDR3 loop reads CASSRLDTGELFF. The CDR3 DNA sequence: TGTGCCAGCTCTCGTTTGGACACCGGGGAGCTGTTTTTT.

This clonotype turned up a few times. The chain couples TRBV6-1 to TRBJ2-5; TRBD2 matches at 8 bases. Germline V gives CDR1 MNHNS, CDR2 SASEGT. Trimming took 6 bases from V and 5 from J; bases not matched to a gene: 8. The CDR3 sequence is 14 residues long. The DNA for the CDR3 is TGTGCCAGCAGGGGAGCGGGAGTGGAGGAGACCCAGTACTTC. Translating it yields CASRGAGVEETQYF.